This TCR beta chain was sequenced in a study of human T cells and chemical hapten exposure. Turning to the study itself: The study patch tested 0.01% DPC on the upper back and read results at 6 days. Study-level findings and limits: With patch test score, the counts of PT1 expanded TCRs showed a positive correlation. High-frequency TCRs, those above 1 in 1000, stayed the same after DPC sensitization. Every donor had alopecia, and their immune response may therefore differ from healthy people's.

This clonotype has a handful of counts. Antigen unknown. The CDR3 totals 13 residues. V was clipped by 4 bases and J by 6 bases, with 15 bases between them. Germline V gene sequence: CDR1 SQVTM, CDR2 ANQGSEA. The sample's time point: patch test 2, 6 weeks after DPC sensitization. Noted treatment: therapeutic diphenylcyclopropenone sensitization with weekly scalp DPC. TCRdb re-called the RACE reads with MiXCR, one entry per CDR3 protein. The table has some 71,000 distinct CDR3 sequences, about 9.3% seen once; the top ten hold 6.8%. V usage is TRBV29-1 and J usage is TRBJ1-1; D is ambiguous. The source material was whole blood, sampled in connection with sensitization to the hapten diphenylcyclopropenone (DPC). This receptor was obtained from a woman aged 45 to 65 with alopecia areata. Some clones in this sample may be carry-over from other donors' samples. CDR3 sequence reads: CSVGYGRGAEAFF. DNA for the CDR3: TGCAGCGTTGGTTATGGGCGTGGGGCTGAAGCTTTCTTT. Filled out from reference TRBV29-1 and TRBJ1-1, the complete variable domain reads SAVISQKPSRDICQRGTSLTIQCQVDSQVTMMFWYRQQPGQSLTLIATANQGSEATYESGFVIDKFPISRPNLTFSTLTVSNMSPEDSSIYLCSVGYGRGAEAFFGQGTRLTVV.